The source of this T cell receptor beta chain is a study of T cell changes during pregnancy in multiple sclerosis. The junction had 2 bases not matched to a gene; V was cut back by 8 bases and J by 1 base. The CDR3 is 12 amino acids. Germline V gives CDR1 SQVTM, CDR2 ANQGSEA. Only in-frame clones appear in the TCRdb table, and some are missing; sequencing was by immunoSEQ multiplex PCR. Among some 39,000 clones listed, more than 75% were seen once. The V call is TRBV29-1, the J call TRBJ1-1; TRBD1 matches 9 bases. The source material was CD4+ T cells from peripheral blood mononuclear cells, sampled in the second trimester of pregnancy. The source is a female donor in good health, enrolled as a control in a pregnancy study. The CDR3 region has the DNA TGCAGCACGGACAGGGGGAACACTGAAGCTTTCTTT. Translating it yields CSTDRGNTEAFF.